The source of this T cell receptor beta chain is a study of control samples from healthy donors and cancer patients. This CDR3 contains 15 residues. Germline V gene sequence: CDR1 SGHVS, CDR2 FQNEAQ. Losses at the gene ends were 2 bases for V and 6 bases for J; bases not matched to a gene: 10. The data were produced by immunoSEQ multiplex PCR, yet TCRdb's version contains in-frame clones alone and is incomplete. The repertoire consists of 150,000 to 200,000 clones, with around 93% occurring once and the leading ten covering roughly 1.5%. The TCR originated in a man aged 18 to 30 in good health. The sequenced sample was blood. The V call is TRBV7-8, the J call TRBJ2-7, with 7 nucleotides matching TRBD2. CDR3 protein: CASSLMRGSLPEQYF. The CDR3 DNA reads TGTGCCAGCAGCTTAATGCGGGGGTCCCTTCCCGAGCAGTACTTC.